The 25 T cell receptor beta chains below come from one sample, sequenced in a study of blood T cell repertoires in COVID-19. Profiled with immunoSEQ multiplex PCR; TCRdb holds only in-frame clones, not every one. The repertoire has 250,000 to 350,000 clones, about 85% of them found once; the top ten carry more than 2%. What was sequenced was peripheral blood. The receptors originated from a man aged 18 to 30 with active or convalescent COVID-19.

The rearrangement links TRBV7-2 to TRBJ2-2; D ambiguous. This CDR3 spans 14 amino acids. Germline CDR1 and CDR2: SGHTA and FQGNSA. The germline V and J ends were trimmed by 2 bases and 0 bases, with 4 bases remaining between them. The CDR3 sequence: CASSLQANTGELFF. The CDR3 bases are TGTGCCAGCAGCTTACAGGCGAACACCGGGGAGCTGTTTTTT.

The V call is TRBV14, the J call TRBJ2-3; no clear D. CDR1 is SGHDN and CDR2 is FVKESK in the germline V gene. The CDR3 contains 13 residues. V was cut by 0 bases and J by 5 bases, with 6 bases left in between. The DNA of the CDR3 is TGTGCCAGCAGCCAAGATCTGTTAGATACGCAGTATTTT. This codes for CASSQDLLDTQYF.

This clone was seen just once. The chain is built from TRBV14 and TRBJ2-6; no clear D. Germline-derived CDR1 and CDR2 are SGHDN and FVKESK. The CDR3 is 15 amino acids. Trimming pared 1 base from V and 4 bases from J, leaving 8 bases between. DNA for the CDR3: TGTGCCAGCAGCCAAGGAGTATCCGGGGCCAACGTCCTGACTTTC. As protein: CASSQGVSGANVLTF.

DNA of the CDR3: TGCGCCAGCAGCTTGGCAACCCTTGGTAGCACTGAAGCTTTCTTT. Protein product: CASSLATLGSTEAFF. This chain uses TRBV5-1 with TRBJ1-1; unclear D gene. Trimming pared 0 bases from V and 4 bases from J, leaving 13 bases between. Germline assignment: CDR1 SGHRS and CDR2 YFSETQ. This CDR3 has 15 residues.

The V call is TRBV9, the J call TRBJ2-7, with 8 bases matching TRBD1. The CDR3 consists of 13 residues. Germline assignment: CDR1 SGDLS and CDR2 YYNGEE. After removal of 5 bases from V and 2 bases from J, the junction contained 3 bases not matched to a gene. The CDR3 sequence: CASSRQGTYEQYF. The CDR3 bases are TGTGCCAGCAGTAGACAGGGGACCTACGAGCAGTACTTC.

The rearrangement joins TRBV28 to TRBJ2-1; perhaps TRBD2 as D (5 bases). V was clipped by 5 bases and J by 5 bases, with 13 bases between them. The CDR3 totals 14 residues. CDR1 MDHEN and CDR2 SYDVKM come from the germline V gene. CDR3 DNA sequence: TGTGCCAGCAGTCCAATCGGACTGGACAATGAGCAGTTCTTC. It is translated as CASSPIGLDNEQFF.

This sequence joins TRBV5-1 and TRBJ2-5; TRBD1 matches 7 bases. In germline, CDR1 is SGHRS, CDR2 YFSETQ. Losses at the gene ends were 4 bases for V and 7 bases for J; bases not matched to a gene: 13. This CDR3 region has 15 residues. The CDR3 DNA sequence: TGCGCCAGCAGCGACAAGGGGGCTGGTGGGGTGACCCAGTACTTC. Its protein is CASSDKGAGGVTQYF.

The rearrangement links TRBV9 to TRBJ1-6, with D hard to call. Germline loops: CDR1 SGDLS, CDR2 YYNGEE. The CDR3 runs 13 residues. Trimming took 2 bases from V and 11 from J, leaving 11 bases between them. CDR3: CASSVSPVAPLHF. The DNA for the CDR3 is TGTGCCAGCAGCGTCTCCCCGGTTGCACCCCTCCACTTT.

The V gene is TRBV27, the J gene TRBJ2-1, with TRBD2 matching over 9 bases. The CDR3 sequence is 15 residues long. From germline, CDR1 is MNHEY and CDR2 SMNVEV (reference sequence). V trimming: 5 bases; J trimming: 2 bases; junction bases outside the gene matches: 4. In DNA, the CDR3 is TGTGCCAGCAGTATGACTAGCGGAACCTACAATGAGCAGTTCTTC. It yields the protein CASSMTSGTYNEQFF.

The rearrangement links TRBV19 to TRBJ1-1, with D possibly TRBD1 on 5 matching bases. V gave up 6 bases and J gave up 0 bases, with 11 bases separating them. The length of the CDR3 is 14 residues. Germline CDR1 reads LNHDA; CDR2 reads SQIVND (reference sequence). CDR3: CASRQDRMNTEAFF. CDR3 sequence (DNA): TGTGCCAGTAGACAGGACCGGATGAACACTGAAGCTTTCTTT.

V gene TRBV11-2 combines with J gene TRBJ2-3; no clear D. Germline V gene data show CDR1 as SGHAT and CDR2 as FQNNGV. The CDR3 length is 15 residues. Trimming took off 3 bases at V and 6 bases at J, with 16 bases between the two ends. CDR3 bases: TGTGCCAGCAGCTTGGGTCCTAGTTTATCCGATACGCAGTATTTT. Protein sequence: CASSLGPSLSDTQYF.

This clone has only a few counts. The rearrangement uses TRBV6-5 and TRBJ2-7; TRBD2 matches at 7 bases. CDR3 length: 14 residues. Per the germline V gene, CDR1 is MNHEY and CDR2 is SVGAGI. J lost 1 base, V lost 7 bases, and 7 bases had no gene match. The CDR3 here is CASIREGRSYEQYF. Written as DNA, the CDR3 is TGTGCCAGCATCAGGGAGGGCCGGTCCTACGAGCAGTACTTC.

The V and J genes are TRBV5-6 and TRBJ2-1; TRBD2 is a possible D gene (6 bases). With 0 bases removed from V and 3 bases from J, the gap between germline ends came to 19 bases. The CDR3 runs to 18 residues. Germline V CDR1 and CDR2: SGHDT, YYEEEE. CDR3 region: CASSLVRSGGAFYNEQFF. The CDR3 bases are TGTGCCAGCAGCTTGGTAAGGTCCGGGGGAGCGTTCTACAATGAGCAGTTCTTC. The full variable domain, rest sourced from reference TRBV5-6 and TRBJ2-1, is DAGVTQSPTHLIKTRGQQVTLRCSPKSGHDTVSWYQQALGQGPQFIFQYYEEEERQRGNFPDRFSGHQFPNYSSELNVNALLLGDSALYLCASSLVRSGGAFYNEQFFGPGTRLTVL.

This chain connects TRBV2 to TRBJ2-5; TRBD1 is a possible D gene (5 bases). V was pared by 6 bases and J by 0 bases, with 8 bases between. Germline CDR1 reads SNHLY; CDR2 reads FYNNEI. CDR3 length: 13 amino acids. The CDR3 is CASSRVYQETQYF. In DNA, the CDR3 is TGTGCCAGCAGCAGGGTATACCAAGAGACCCAGTACTTC.

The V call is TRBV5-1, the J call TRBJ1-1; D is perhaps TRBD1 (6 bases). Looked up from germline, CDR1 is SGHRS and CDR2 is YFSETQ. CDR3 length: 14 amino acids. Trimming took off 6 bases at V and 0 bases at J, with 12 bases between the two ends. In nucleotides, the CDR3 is TGCGCCAGCAAGGCAGGGGAGATGAACACTGAAGCTTTCTTT. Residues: CASKAGEMNTEAFF.

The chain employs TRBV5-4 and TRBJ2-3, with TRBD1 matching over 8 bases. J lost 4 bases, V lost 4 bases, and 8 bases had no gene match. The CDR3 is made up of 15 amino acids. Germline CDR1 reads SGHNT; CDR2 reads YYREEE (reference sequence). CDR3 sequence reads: CASSPRQGSSDTQYF. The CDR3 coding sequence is TGTGCCAGCAGCCCTAGACAGGGGAGCTCAGATACGCAGTATTTT.

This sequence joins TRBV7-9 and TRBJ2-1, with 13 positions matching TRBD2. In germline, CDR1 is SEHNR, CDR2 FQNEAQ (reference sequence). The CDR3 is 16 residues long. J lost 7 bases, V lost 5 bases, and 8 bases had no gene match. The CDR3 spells CASSTGTSGRVNEQFF. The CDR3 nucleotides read TGTGCCAGCAGCACCGGCACTAGCGGGAGGGTGAATGAGCAGTTCTTC. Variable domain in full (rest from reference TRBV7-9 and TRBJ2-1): DTGVSQNPRHKITKRGQNVTFRCDPISEHNRLYWYRQTLGQGPEFLTYFQNEAQLEKSRLLSDRFSAERPKGSFSTLEIQRTEQGDSAMYLCASSTGTSGRVNEQFFGPGTRLTVL.

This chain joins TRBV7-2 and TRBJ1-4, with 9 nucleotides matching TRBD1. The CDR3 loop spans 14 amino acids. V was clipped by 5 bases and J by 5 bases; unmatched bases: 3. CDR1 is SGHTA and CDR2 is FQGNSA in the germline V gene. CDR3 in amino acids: CASSLTGGNEKLFF. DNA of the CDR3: TGTGCCAGCAGCCTGACAGGGGGGAATGAAAAACTGTTTTTT. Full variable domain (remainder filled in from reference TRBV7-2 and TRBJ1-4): GAGVSQSPSNKVTEKGKDVELRCDPISGHTALYWYRQSLGQGLEFLIYFQGNSAPDKSGLPSDRFSAERTGGSVSTLTIQRTQQEDSAVYLCASSLTGGNEKLFFGSGTQLSVL.

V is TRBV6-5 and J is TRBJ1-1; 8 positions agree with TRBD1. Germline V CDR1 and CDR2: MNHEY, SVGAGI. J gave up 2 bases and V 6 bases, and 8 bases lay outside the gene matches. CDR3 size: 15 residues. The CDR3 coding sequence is TGTGCCAGCAGCCCCCGACAGGGGAGAAACACTGAAGCTTTCTTT. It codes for CASSPRQGRNTEAFF.

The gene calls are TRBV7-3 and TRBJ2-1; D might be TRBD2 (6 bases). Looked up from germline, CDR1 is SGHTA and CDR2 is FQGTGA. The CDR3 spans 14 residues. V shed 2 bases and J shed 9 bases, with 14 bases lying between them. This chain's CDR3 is CASSLQSGSGEQFF. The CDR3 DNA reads TGTGCCAGCAGCTTACAGAGCGGGTCGGGTGAGCAGTTCTTC.

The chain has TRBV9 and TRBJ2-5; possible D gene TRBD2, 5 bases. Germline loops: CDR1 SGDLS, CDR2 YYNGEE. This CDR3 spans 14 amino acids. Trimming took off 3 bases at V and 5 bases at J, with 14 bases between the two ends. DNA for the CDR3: TGTGCCAGCAGCGGAGCCCGGGGTTTGGAGACCCAGTACTTC. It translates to CASSGARGLETQYF. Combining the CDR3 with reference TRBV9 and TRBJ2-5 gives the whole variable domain DSGVTQTPKHLITATGQRVTLRCSPRSGDLSVYWYQQSLDQGLQFLIQYYNGEERAKGNILERFSAQQFPDLHSELNLSSLELGDSALYFCASSGARGLETQYFGPGTRLLVL.

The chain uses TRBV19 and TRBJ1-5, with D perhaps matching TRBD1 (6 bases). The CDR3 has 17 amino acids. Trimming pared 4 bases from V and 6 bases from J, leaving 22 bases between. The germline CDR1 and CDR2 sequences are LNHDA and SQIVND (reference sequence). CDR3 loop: CASSTVTGGGAGQPQHF. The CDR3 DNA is TGTGCCAGTAGTACGGTGACAGGTGGGGGCGCGGGTCAGCCCCAGCATTTT.

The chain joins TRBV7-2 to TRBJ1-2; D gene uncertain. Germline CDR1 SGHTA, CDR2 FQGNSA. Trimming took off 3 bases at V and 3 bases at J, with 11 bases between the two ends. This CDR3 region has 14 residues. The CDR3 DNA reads TGTGCCAGCAGCTTTTCCAACGGGGACTATGGCTACACCTTC. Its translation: CASSFSNGDYGYTF.

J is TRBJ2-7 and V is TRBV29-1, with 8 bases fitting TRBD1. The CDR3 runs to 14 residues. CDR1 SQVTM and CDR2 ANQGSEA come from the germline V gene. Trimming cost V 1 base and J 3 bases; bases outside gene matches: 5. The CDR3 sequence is CSVEGDRTNYEQYF. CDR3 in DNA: TGCAGCGTTGAAGGGGACAGGACTAACTACGAGCAGTACTTC.

This CDR3 is CASSTGLLDNSPLHF. CDR3 nucleotide sequence: TGTGCCAGCAGTACAGGCTTGCTCGACAATTCACCCCTCCACTTT. The V call is TRBV6-5, the J call TRBJ1-6; possible D gene TRBD1, 5 bases. Germline V gene sequence: CDR1 MNHEY, CDR2 SVGAGI. V dropped 5 bases and J dropped 7 bases, with 15 bases sitting between them. The CDR3 consists of 15 residues.